This TCR beta chain was recovered during a study of cytomegalovirus exposure and HLA in healthy donors. Study results and caveats: Researchers reportedly found TCR beta sequences accurately predicted most subjects' HLA-A and HLA-B alleles.

PCR involved 60 Vbeta and 13 Jbeta primers. Measured with immunoSEQ multiplex PCR; TCRdb has only the in-frame clones, and not every one. This table has about 140,000 clones, 70% to 90% appearing once. The V and J ends lost 0 bases and 5 bases, in that order; junction bases with no gene match: 5. Germline assignment: CDR1 SGDLS and CDR2 YYNGEE. The CDR3 consists of 15 residues. As concerns this clone: What it binds is unknown.

The clonotype originates from a man aged 50 or older in good health and CMV-seronegative. The chain combines TRBV9 with TRBJ2-5, with 9 bases lining up with TRBD2. Sequenced input: PBMCs. CDR3 nucleotides: TGTGCCAGCAGCGTAGGGGCGGGGGGGCGGGAGACCCAGTACTTC. Its translation: CASSVGAGGRETQYF.